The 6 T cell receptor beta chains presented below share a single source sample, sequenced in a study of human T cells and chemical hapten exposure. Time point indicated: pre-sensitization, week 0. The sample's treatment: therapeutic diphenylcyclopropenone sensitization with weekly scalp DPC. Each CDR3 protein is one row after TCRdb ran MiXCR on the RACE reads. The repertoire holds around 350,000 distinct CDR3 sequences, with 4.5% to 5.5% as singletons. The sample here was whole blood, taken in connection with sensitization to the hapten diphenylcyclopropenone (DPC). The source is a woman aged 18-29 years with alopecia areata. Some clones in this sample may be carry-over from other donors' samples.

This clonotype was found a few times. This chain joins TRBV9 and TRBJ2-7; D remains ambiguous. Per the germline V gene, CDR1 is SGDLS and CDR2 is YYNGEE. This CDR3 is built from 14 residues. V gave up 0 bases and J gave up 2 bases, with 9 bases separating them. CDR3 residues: CASSVGPSAYEQYF. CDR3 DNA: TGTGCCAGCAGCGTAGGCCCCTCCGCCTACGAGCAGTACTTC.

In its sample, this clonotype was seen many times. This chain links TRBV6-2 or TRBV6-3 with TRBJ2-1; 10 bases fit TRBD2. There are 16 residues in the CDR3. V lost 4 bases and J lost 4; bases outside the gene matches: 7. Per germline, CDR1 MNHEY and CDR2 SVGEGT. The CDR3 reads CASSSFGLAAYNEQFF. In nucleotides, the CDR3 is TGTGCCAGCAGTTCATTTGGACTAGCGGCTTACAATGAGCAGTTCTTC.

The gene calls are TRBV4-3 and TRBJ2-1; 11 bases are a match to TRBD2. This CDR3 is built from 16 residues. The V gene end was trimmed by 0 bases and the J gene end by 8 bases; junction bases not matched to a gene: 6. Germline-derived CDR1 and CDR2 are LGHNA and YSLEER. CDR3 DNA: TGCGCCAGCAGCCAAGAGGCTAGCGGGGGGTTCGATGAGCAGTTCTTC. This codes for CASSQEASGGFDEQFF.

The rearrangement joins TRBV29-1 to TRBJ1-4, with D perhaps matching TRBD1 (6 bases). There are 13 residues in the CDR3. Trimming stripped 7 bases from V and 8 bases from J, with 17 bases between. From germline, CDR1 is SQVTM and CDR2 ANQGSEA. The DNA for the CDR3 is TGCAGCGCCTGGGGCAGGGGTGACGAAAAACTGTTTTTT. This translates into CSAWGRGDEKLFF.

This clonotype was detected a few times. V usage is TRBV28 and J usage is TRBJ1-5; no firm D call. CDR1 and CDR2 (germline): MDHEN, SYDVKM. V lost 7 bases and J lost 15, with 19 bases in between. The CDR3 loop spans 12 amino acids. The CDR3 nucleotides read TGTGCCAGCACTCCCGAATTCGGGATTGTGCATTTT. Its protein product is CASTPEFGIVHF.

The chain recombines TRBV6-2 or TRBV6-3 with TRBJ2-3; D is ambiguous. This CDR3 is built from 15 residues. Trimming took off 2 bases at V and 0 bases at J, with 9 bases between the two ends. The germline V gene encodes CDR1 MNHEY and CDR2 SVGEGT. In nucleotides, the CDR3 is TGTGCCAGCAGTTACGTGAGGTTAAGCACAGATACGCAGTATTTT. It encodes CASSYVRLSTDTQYF.